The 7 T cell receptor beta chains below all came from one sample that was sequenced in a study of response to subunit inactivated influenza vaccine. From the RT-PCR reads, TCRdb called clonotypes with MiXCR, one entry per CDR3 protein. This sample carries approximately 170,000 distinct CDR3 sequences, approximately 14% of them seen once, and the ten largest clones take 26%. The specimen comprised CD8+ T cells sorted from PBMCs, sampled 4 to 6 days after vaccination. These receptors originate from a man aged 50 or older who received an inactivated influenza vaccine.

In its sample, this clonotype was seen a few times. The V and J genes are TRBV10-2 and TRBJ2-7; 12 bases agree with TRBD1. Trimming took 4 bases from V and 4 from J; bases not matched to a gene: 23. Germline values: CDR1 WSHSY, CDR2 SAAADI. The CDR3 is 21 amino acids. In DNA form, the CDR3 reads TGCGCCAGCAGTGGCCCAGTCTCGGGACAGGGGGCGGGTAATCCCAGGTACGAGCAGTACTTC. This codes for CASSGPVSGQGAGNPRYEQYF.

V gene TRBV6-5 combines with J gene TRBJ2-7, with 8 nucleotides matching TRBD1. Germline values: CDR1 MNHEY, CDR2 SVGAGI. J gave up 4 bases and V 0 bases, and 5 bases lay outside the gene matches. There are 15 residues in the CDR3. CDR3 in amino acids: CASSYSTGEAYEQYF. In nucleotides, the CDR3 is TGTGCCAGCAGTTACTCGACAGGGGAGGCATACGAGCAGTACTTC.

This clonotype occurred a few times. Here the CDR3 DNA reads TGTGCCAGCAGTTTATCCCTTACTAAACCAGAGGGAGGGGACAAAAACATTCAGTACTTC. Its translation is CASSLSLTKPEGGDKNIQYF. This chain joins TRBV28 and TRBJ2-4; 7 bases fit TRBD2. J lost 3 bases, V lost 1 base, and 18 bases had no gene match. The CDR3 has 20 residues. CDR1 and CDR2 (germline): MDHEN, SYDVKM.

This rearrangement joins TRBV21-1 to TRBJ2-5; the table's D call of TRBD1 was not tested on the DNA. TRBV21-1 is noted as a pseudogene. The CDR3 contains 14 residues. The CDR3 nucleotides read TGTGCCAGCAGCAAATGGGACGGACAAGAGACCCAGTACTTC. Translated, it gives CASSKWDGQETQYF.

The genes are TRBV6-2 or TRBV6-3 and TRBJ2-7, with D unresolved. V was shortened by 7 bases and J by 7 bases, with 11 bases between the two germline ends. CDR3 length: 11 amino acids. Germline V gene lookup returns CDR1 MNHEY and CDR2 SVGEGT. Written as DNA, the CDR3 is TGTGCCAGCACCCAGAATCGGGAGCAGTACTTC. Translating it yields CASTQNREQYF.

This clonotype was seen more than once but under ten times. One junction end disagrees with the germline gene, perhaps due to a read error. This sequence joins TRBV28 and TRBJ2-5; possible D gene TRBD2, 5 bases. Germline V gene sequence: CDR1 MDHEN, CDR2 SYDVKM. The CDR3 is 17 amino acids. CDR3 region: CASSLVAGGPIQESQYF. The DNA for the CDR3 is TGTGCCAGCAGTTTAGTAGCCGGAGGACCGATCCAAGAGTCCCAGTACTTC.

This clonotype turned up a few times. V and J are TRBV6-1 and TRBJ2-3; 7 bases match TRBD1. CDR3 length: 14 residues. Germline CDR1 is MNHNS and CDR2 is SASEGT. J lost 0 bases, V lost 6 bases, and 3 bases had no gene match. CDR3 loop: CASRGQPSTDTQYF. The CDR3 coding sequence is TGTGCCAGCAGGGGACAGCCTAGCACAGATACGCAGTATTTT.